Shown below are 22 T cell receptor beta chains from a single sample sequenced in a study of PD-1 blockade in classical Hodgkin lymphoma. Following autologous stem cell transplantation, relapse occurred in every patient, and exposure to brentuximab vedotin varied. The protocol was immunoSEQ multiplex PCR, while the TCRdb copy is restricted to in-frame clones and leaves out a portion. The sample lists some 25,000 clones, 78% occurring once. The starting material was peripheral blood mononuclear cells (PBMCs), obtained before the second cycle of nivolumab. The receptors here all came from a human donor with classical Hodgkin lymphoma.

This chain links TRBV13 with TRBJ1-2; D might be TRBD1 (5 bases). Germline values: CDR1 PRHDT, CDR2 FYEKMQ (reference sequence). The length of the CDR3 is 16 residues. Trimming pared 0 bases from V and 6 bases from J, leaving 17 bases between. CDR3 loop: CASSLGRSGSGDGYTF. CDR3 DNA: TGTGCCAGCAGCTTAGGCCGGTCAGGGAGCGGCGATGGCTACACCTTC.

J is TRBJ2-5 and V is TRBV27; the D is unclear. The DNA matches TRBJ2-7 better at its end, which makes the J call doubtful. CDR1 MNHEY and CDR2 SMNVEV come from the germline V gene (reference sequence). The CDR3 has 13 amino acids. In DNA, the CDR3 is TGTGCCAGCAGTTTCAGTCCATCCTACGAGCAGTACTTC. Its protein product is CASSFSPSYEQYF.

This chain links TRBV7-2 with TRBJ1-5; D unclear. This CDR3 has 14 amino acids. Trimming stripped 5 bases from V and 1 base from J, with 9 bases between. Germline-derived CDR1 and CDR2 are SGHTA and FQGNSA. Written as DNA, the CDR3 is TGTGCCAGCAGCCCCGATAGGAGCAATCAGCCCCAGCATTTT. Translating gives CASSPDRSNQPQHF.

The V and J genes are TRBV16 and TRBJ2-5; D remains ambiguous. There are 13 residues in the CDR3. The germline gives CDR1 KGHSY, CDR2 FQNENV. Trimming shortened V by 0 bases and J by 5 bases, and 7 bases separated the two germline ends. CDR3 region: CASSQSGRETQYF. DNA of the CDR3: TGTGCCAGCAGCCAATCAGGGCGGGAGACCCAGTACTTC. The whole variable domain, filled in from reference TRBV16 and TRBJ2-5, reads GEEVAQTPKHLVRGEGQKAKLYCAPIKGHSYVFWYQQVLKNEFKFLISFQNENVFDETGMPKERFSAKCLPNSPCSLEIQATKLEDSAVYFCASSQSGRETQYFGPGTRLLVL.

In its sample, this clone was seen a few times. This chain uses TRBV6-1 with TRBJ1-4; perhaps TRBD1 as D (5 bases). V lost 2 bases, J lost 5 bases, and 6 bases lay in between. From germline, CDR1 is MNHNS and CDR2 SASEGT. This CDR3 is 13 amino acids long. The CDR3 loop is CASSERGNEKLFF. DNA of the CDR3: TGTGCCAGCAGTGAACGGGGGAATGAAAAACTGTTTTTT.

The J gene is TRBJ2-2, the V gene TRBV2, with D tentatively TRBD2 (5 bases). CDR3 length: 14 residues. V was trimmed by 5 bases and J by 4 bases, leaving 11 bases between them. Germline lookup yields CDR1 SNHLY and CDR2 FYNNEI. The CDR3 nucleotides read TGTGCCAGCAGTTTGGACTCATCCACCGGGGAGCTGTTTTTT. Protein: CASSLDSSTGELFF.

The chain links TRBV19 to TRBJ2-2, with D possibly TRBD1 on 5 matching bases. Germline assignment: CDR1 LNHDA and CDR2 SQIVND (reference sequence). The germline V and J ends were trimmed by 2 bases and 3 bases, with 10 bases remaining between them. There are 15 residues in the CDR3. The CDR3 DNA follows: TGTGCCAGTAGTATACAACAGGCCGACACCGGGGAGCTGTTTTTT. This codes for CASSIQQADTGELFF.

A few counts support this clone. The chain joins TRBV7-7 to TRBJ2-3, with D perhaps matching TRBD2 (6 bases). The V end was cut by 1 base, the J end by 4 bases, with 9 bases between. This CDR3 is built from 14 residues. Germline CDR1 is SSHAT and CDR2 is FNYEAQ (reference sequence). Here the CDR3 DNA reads TGTGCCAGCAGCTTAGGGAGGGGAGCAGATACGCAGTATTTT. It specifies CASSLGRGADTQYF.

The chain recombines TRBV7-9 with TRBJ1-2, with D possibly being TRBD1 (5 bases). V was clipped by 5 bases and J by 5 bases, with 12 bases between them. This CDR3 is built from 13 residues. CDR1 is SEHNR, CDR2 FQNEAQ, per germline (reference sequence). DNA for the CDR3: TGTGCCAGCAGCACCGGGACGGAATATGGCTACACCTTC. It encodes CASSTGTEYGYTF.

The chain uses TRBV18 and TRBJ1-5; 7 bases line up with TRBD1. V gave up 2 bases and J gave up 7 bases; unmatched junction bases: 8. CDR1 KGHSH and CDR2 LQKENI come from the germline V gene. This CDR3 is 15 amino acids long. The CDR3 bases are TGTGCCAGCTCACCAGCCAGGGGGGAAGGGCAGCCCCAGCATTTT. Translating it yields CASSPARGEGQPQHF.

This clone was recorded a few times. The chain recombines TRBV9 with TRBJ2-3; no clear D gene. Looked up from germline, CDR1 is SGDLS and CDR2 is YYNGEE. V was cut by 2 bases and J by 0 bases, with 10 bases left in between. The CDR3 is 15 amino acids. CDR3 sequence: CASSVGSTSTDTQYF. DNA for the CDR3: TGTGCCAGCAGCGTTGGGTCTACTAGCACAGATACGCAGTATTTT.

The chain joins TRBV15 to TRBJ2-1; 14 nucleotides align to TRBD2. The CDR3 is made up of 15 amino acids. Germline values: CDR1 LNHNV, CDR2 YYDKDF (reference sequence). With V trimmed by 1 base and J by 7 bases, 0 bases remained unmatched. This CDR3 is CATSRGTSGGNEQFF. CDR3 DNA: TGTGCCACCAGCAGAGGGACTAGCGGGGGGAATGAGCAGTTCTTC.

The chain recombines TRBV19 with TRBJ1-5; 9 bases agree with TRBD1. This CDR3 region has 13 residues. From germline, CDR1 is LNHDA and CDR2 SQIVND (reference sequence). V lost 3 bases, J lost 11 bases, and 5 bases stayed unmatched. CDR3 sequence: CASSIGQGRAQHF. CDR3 coding DNA: TGTGCCAGTAGTATCGGACAGGGGAGAGCCCAGCATTTT.

CDR3 region: CASSLRTPRRRDTIYF. In DNA, the CDR3 is TGTGCCAGCAGCTTAAGAACGCCCCGAAGGAGAGACACCATATATTTT. The rearrangement links TRBV7-9 to TRBJ1-3; D unresolved. V was trimmed by 2 bases and J by 8 bases, leaving 19 bases between them. This CDR3 spans 16 amino acids. Germline lookup yields CDR1 SEHNR and CDR2 FQNEAQ (reference sequence).

This clone was counted a few times. The chain recombines TRBV29-1 with TRBJ1-1; tentative D call: TRBD1 (6 bases). Per the germline V gene, CDR1 is SQVTM and CDR2 is ANQGSEA. The CDR3 extends over 14 amino acids. The ends were cut back, 8 bases at V and 4 bases at J, with 20 bases in the middle. The CDR3 protein is CSHIPGAGVTEAFF. CDR3 DNA sequence: TGCAGCCATATCCCAGGGGCAGGGGTCACTGAAGCTTTCTTT. Full variable domain (remainder filled in from reference TRBV29-1 and TRBJ1-1): SAVISQKPSRDICQRGTSLTIQCQVDSQVTMMFWYRQQPGQSLTLIATANQGSEATYESGFVIDKFPISRPNLTFSTLTVSNMSPEDSSIYLCSHIPGAGVTEAFFGQGTRLTVV.

The chain carries TRBV9 and TRBJ1-2; the D is unclear. The V end lost 4 bases, the J end lost 4 bases, and 11 bases lay between the germline ends. The CDR3 runs 13 residues. CDR1 and CDR2 from the germline V gene are SGDLS and YYNGEE. CDR3 amino acids: CASSPYSFYGYTF. The CDR3 region has the DNA TGTGCCAGCAGCCCTTATTCATTCTATGGCTACACCTTC.

The V gene is TRBV14, the J gene TRBJ1-5; a possible D gene is TRBD1 (6 bases). This CDR3 spans 13 amino acids. Germline values: CDR1 SGHDN, CDR2 FVKESK. Trimming left V 4 bases short and J 7 bases short, with 11 bases between. CDR3 protein: CASSLTGSQPQHF. The CDR3 bases are TGTGCCAGCAGCCTTACAGGGAGCCAGCCCCAGCATTTT.

The rearrangement joins TRBV9 to TRBJ2-6; possibly TRBD2 for D (6 bases). CDR3 length equals 16 residues. Trimming took off 0 bases at V and 2 bases at J, with 9 bases between the two ends. The germline V gene encodes CDR1 SGDLS and CDR2 YYNGEE. The CDR3 is CASSVVRGTGANVLTF. The CDR3 bases are TGTGCCAGCAGCGTAGTACGGGGGACTGGGGCCAACGTCCTGACTTTC.

The V and J genes are TRBV23-1 and TRBJ1-1; D possibly corresponds to TRBD1 (5 bases). TRBV23-1 belongs to the ORF category, with a function that is uncertain. V lost 1 base and J lost 5, with 14 bases in between. This CDR3 is 15 amino acids long. This CDR3 is CASSQLPAGRTEAFF. DNA for the CDR3: TGCGCCAGCAGTCAATTACCGGCAGGGAGGACTGAAGCTTTCTTT.

This clone has more than one count but fewer than ten. The chain is built from TRBV27 and TRBJ2-5, with 9 bases aligning to TRBD2. V gave up 2 bases and J gave up 5 bases; unmatched junction bases: 6. The germline gives CDR1 MNHEY, CDR2 SMNVEV (reference sequence). CDR3 length: 15 residues. The CDR3 nucleotides read TGTGCCAGCAGTTTACGAAGCGGGGGGCGGGAGACCCAGTACTTC. Translated, it gives CASSLRSGGRETQYF.

The chain is built from TRBV4-1 and TRBJ2-6; D not resolved. Germline CDR1 is MGHRA and CDR2 is YSYEKL. The CDR3 sequence is 15 residues long. V lost 2 bases to trimming and J lost 3 bases, with 8 bases between them. The CDR3 loop is CASSQPLDGANVLTF. CDR3 bases: TGCGCCAGCAGCCAACCCCTGGATGGGGCCAACGTCCTGACTTTC.

This clone has more than one count but fewer than ten. This chain uses TRBV7-6 with TRBJ2-3; 8 nucleotides agree with TRBD2. Germline V gene data show CDR1 as SGHVS and CDR2 as FNYEAQ. V dropped 5 bases and J dropped 7; count of bases not matched to a gene: 5. There are 13 residues in the CDR3. The CDR3 nucleotides read TGTGCCAGCAGCCGAGGGACTAGTAATACGCAGTATTTT. It is translated as CASSRGTSNTQYF.